Sequencing of this T cell receptor (beta chain) was carried out in a study of blood T cells in healthy people across ages. Notes on this clonotype: One end of the junction fails to match germline, which may point to a read error.

With a J-beta primer mix and a sample-barcoded 5' primer, a second PCR ran about 7 to 12 cycles. TCRdb reprocessed the 5' RACE reads with MiXCR, giving one entry per CDR3 protein. Among around 1,000,000 distinct CDR3 sequences listed, approximately 25% were seen once. CDR1 and CDR2 (germline): MGHDK, SYGVNS. This CDR3 has 15 residues. Another study also made use of these data, one on T cells of mothers and their children.

The sequencing sample was made of blood. This receptor was obtained from a girl under 10 years old in good health. V is TRBV25-1 and J is TRBJ2-7; TRBD1 aligns across 7 bases. CDR3 amino acids: CASSGLQGPPYGQYF. CDR3 nucleotide sequence: TGTGCCAGCAGTGGCCTACAGGGGCCTCCCTACGGGCAGTACTTC.